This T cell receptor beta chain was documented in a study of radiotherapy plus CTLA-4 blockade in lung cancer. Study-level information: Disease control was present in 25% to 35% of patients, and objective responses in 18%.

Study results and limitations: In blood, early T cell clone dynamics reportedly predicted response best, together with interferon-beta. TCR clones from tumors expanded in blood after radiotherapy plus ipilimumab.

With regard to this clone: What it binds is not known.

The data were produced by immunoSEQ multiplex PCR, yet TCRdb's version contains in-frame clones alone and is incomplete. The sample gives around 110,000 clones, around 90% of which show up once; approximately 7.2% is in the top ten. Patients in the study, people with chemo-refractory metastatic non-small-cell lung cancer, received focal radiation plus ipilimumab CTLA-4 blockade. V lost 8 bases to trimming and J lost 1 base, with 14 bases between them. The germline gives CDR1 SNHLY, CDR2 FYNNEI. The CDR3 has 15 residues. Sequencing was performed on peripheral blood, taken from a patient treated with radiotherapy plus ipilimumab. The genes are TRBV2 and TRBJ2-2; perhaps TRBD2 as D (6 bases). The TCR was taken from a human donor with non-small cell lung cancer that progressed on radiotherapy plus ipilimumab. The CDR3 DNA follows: TGTGCCAGCGGAGGGGCTAGCAGGAACACCGGGGAGCTGTTTTTT. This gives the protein CASGGASRNTGELFF.